One TCR beta chain is described in this entry. This clonotype was observed a handful of times. The antigen it binds to is not known. No quality values exist for individual bases; no much larger clone is one base distant. The library came from RT-PCR. Sequencing was performed on an Illumina HiSeq 2500. TCRdb reanalyzed the raw reads on its own, using fastp at Q25 for trimming and MiXCR for clone calling, and kept in-frame beta chains. Each entry is one CDR3 protein sequence, shown with its most common DNA and genes. The sample table records about 780,000 distinct CDR3 sequences; 18% of these occur just once. Clones ranked in the top ten supply 9.5% to 13% of the sample. The sample comes from a study of response to subunit inactivated influenza vaccine (dated by TCRdb to 2017 to 2018). Broadly, across the study: To follow how T cells responded to a trivalent subunit inactivated influenza vaccine, the researchers relied on deep quantitative profiling of the T cell receptor repertoire. The research as a whole found: According to the authors, only a limited number of new T cells may be recruited by each seasonal influenza vaccination.

CDR1 and CDR2 (SGDLS, YYNGEE) derive from the germline V gene. The CDR3 goes from the cysteine to the phenylalanine over 13 residues. Here the CDR3 DNA is all that survives: 39 bases in frame from base 1. The junction shows trimming of 1 base on V and 5 bases on J, plus 9 bases between the germline ends. The sequence was collected from a man over 45 who received an inactivated influenza vaccine. Donor details come from another sample of the same person, matched by shared clones. The sequences come from PBMCs from blood, collected around 5 days after vaccination. Recombination joined TRBV9 with TRBJ1-2; 5 matching bases give a weak D call of TRBD1. In nucleotides, the sequence is TGTGCCAGCAGCGTACACGGGGGTTATGGCTACACCTTC. Its protein is CASSVHGGYGYTF.